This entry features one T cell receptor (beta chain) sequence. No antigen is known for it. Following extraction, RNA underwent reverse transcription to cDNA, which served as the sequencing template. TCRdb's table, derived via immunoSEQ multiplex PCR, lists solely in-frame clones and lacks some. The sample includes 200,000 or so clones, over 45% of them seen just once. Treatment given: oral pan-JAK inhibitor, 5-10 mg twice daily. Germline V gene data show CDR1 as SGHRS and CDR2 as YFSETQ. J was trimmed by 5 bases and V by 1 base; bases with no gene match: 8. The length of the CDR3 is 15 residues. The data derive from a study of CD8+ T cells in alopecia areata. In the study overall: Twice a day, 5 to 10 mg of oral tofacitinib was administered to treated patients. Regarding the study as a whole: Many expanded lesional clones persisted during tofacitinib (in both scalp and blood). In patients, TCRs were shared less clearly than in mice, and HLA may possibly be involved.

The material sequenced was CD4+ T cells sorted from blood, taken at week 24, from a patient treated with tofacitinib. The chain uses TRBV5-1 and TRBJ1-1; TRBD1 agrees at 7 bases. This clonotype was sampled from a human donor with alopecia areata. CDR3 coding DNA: TGCGCCAGCAGCTTGTGGCAGGGGGAAGGAACTGAAGCTTTCTTT. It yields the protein CASSLWQGEGTEAFF.